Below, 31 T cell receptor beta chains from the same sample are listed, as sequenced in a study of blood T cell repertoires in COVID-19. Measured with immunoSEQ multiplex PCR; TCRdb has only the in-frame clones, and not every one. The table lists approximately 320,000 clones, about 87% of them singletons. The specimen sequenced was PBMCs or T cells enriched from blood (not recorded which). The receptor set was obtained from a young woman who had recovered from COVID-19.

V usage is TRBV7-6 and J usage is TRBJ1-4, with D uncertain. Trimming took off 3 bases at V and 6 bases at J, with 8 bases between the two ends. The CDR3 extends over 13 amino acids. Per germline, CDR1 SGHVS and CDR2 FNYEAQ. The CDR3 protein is CASSFIIYEKLFF. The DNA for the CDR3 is TGTGCCAGCAGCTTTATTATATATGAAAAACTGTTTTTT. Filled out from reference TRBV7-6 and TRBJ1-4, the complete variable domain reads GAGVSQSPRYKVTKRGQDVALRCDPISGHVSLYWYRQALGQGPEFLTYFNYEAQQDKSGLPNDRFSAERPEGSISTLTIQRTEQRDSAMYRCASSFIIYEKLFFGSGTQLSVL.

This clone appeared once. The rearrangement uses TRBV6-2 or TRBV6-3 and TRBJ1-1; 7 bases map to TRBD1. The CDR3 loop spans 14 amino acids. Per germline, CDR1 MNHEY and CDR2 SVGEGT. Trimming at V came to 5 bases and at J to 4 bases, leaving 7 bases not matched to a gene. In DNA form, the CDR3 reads TGTGCCAGCAGTCGACAGGGATCGAGCACTGAAGCTTTCTTT. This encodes CASSRQGSSTEAFF.

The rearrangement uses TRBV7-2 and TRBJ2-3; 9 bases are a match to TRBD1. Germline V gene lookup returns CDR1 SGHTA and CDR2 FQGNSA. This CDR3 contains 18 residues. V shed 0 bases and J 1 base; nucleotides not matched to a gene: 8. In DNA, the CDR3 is TGTGCCAGCAGCTTAGCCTTGGGACAGGGAATGGGCACAGATACGCAGTATTTT. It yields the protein CASSLALGQGMGTDTQYF.

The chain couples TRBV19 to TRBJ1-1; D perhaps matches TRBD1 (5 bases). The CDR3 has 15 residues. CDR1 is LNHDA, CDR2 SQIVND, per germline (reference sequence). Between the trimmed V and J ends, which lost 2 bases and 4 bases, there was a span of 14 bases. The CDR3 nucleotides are TGTGCCAGTAGTATATGGGGGATGGAGGGCACTGAAGCTTTCTTT. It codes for CASSIWGMEGTEAFF.

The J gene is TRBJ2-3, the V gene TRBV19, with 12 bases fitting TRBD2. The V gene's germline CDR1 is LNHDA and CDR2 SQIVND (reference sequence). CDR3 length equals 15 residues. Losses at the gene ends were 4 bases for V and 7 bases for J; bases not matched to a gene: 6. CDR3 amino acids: CASSKLAGGPYTQYF. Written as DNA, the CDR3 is TGTGCCAGTAGTAAACTAGCGGGGGGACCATATACGCAGTATTTT.

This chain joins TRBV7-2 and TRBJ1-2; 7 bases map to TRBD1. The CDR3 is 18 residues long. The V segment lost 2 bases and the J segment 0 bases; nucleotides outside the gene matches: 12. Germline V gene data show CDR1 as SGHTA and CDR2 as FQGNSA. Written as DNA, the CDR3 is TGTGCCAGCAGCTTAAGGCCCGGGACAGCCCAAGCTAACTATGGCTACACCTTC. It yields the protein CASSLRPGTAQANYGYTF.

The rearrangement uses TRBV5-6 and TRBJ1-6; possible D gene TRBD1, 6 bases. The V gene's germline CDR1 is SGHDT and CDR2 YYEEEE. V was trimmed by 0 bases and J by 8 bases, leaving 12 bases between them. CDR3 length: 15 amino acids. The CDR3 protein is CASSLGGGADSPLHF. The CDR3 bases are TGTGCCAGCAGCTTGGGGGGGGGCGCAGATTCACCCCTCCACTTT.

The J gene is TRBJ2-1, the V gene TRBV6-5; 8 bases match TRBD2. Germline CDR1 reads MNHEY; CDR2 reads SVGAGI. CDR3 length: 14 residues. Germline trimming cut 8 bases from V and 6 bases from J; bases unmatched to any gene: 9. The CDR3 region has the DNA TGTGCCAGCTCCCGACTAGCGTACGTCAATGAGCAGTTCTTC. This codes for CASSRLAYVNEQFF.

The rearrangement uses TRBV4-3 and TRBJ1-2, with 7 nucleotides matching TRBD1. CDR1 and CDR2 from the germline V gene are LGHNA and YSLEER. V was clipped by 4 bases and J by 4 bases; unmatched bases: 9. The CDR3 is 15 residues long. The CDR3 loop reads CASSPTEGAGYGYTF. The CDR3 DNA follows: TGCGCCAGCAGCCCGACCGAGGGGGCTGGCTATGGCTACACCTTC.

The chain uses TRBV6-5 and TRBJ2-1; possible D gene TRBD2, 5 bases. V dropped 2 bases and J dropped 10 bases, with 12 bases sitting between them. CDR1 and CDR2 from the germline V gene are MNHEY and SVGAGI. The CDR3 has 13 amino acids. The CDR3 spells CASSYIREGEQFF. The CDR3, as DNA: TGTGCCAGCAGTTACATCCGGGAAGGCGAGCAGTTCTTC.

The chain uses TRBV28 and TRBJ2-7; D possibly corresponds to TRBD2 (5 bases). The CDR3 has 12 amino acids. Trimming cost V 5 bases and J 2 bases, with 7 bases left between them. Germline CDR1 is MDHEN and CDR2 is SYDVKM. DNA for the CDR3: TGTGCCAGCAGTGACGGGGCCTACGAGCAGTACTTC. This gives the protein CASSDGAYEQYF.

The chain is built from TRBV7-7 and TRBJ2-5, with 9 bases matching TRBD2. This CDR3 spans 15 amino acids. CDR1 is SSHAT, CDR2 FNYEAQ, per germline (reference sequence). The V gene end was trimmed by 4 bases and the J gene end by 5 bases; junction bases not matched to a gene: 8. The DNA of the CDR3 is TGTGCCAGCAGCTACCGAGCGGGAGGTGAGGAGACCCAGTACTTC. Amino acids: CASSYRAGGEETQYF.

CDR3 sequence reads: CASSQQTGDGNGYTF. CDR3 DNA: TGTGCCAGCAGCCAACAAACAGGGGATGGTAATGGCTACACCTTC. This sequence joins TRBV14 and TRBJ1-2, with 7 bases identical to TRBD1. Germline V lookup: CDR1 SGHDN, CDR2 FVKESK. This CDR3 has 15 amino acids. Germline trimming cut 2 bases from V and 6 bases from J; bases unmatched to any gene: 9.

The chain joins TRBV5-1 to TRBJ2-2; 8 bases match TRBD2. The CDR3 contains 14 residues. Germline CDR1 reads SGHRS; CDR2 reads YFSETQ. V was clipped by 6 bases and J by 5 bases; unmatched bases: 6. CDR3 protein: CASTERGLTGELFF. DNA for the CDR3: TGCGCCAGCACCGAGCGGGGGCTAACCGGGGAGCTGTTTTTT.

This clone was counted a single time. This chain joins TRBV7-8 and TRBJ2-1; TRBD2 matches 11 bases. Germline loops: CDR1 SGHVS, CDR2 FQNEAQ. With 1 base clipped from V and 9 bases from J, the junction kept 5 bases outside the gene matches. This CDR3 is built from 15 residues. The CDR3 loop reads CASSLDLAGGPEQFF. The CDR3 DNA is TGTGCCAGCAGCTTAGACCTAGCGGGAGGCCCTGAGCAGTTCTTC. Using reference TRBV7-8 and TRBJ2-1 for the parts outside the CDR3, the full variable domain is GAGVSQSPRYKVAKRGQDVALRCDPISGHVSLFWYQQALGQGPEFLTYFQNEAQLDKSGLPSDRFFAERPEGSVSTLKIQRTQQEDSAVYLCASSLDLAGGPEQFFGPGTRLTVL.

The CDR3 coding sequence is TGCGCCAGCAGCCGAACGACGGCTAGCAACTCCTACGAGCAGTACTTC. Its protein product is CASSRTTASNSYEQYF. J is TRBJ2-7 and V is TRBV4-3; tentative D call: TRBD2 (5 bases). The CDR3 sequence is 16 residues long. The V gene's germline CDR1 is LGHNA and CDR2 YSLEER. Trimming removed 4 bases from V and 0 bases from J, with 16 bases in between.

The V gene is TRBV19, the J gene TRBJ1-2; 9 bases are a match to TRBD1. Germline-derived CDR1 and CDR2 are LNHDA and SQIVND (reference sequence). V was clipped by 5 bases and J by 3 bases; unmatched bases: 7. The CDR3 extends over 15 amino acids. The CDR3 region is CASSVRDREYYGYTF. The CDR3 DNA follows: TGTGCCAGTAGTGTCCGGGACAGGGAATACTATGGCTACACCTTC. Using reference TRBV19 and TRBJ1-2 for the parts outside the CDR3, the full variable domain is DGGITQSPKYLFRKEGQNVTLSCEQNLNHDAMYWYRQDPGQGLRLIYYSQIVNDFQKGDIAEGYSVSREKKESFPLTVTSAQKNPTAFYLCASSVRDREYYGYTFGSGTRLTVV.

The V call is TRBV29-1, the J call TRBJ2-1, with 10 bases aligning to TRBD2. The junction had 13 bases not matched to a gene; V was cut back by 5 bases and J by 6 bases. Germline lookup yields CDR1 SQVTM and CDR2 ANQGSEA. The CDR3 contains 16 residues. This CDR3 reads CSVPLSGGYIGNEQFF. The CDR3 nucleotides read TGCAGCGTTCCCCTTAGCGGGGGGTATATTGGCAATGAGCAGTTCTTC.

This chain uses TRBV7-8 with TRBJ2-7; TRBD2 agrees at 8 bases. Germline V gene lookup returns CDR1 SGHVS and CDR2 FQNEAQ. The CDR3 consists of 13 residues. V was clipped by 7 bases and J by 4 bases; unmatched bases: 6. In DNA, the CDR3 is TGTGCCAGCAACCGGGGGGGGATATACGAGCAGTACTTC. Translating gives CASNRGGIYEQYF. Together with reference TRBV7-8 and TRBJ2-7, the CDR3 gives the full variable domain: GAGVSQSPRYKVAKRGQDVALRCDPISGHVSLFWYQQALGQGPEFLTYFQNEAQLDKSGLPSDRFFAERPEGSVSTLKIQRTQQEDSAVYLCASNRGGIYEQYFGPGTRLTVT.

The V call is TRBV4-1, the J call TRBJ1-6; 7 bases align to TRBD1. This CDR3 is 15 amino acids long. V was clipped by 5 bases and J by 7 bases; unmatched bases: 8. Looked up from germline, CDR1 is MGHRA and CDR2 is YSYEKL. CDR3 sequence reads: CASSTPGQKNSPLHF. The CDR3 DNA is TGCGCCAGCAGCACCCCGGGACAGAAGAATTCACCCCTCCACTTT.

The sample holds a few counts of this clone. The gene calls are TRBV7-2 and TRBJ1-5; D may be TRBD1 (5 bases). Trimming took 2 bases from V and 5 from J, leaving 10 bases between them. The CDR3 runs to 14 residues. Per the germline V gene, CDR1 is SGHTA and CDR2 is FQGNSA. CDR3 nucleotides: TGTGCCAGCAGCTTATCGGGGGGGGATCAGCCCCAGCATTTT. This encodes CASSLSGGDQPQHF. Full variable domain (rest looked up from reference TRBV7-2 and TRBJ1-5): GAGVSQSPSNKVTEKGKDVELRCDPISGHTALYWYRQSLGQGLEFLIYFQGNSAPDKSGLPSDRFSAERTGGSVSTLTIQRTQQEDSAVYLCASSLSGGDQPQHFGDGTRLSIL.

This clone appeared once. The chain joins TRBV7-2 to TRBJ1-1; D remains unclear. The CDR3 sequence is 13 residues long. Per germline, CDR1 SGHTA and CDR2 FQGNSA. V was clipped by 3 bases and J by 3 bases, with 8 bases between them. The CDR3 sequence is CASSLNSYTEAFF. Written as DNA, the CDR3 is TGTGCCAGCAGCTTGAACAGTTACACTGAAGCTTTCTTT.

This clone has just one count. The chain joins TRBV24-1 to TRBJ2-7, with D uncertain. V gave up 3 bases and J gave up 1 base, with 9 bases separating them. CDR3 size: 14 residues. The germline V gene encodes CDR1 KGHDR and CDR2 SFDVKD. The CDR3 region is CATSDATPSYEQYF. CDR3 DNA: TGTGCCACCAGTGATGCGACACCGTCCTACGAGCAGTACTTC.

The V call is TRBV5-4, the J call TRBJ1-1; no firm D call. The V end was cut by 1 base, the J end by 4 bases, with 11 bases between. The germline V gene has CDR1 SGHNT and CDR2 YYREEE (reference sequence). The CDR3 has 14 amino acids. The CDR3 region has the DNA TGTGCCAGCAGCTTGAGAGGGAAGGGCACTGAAGCTTTCTTT. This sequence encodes CASSLRGKGTEAFF.

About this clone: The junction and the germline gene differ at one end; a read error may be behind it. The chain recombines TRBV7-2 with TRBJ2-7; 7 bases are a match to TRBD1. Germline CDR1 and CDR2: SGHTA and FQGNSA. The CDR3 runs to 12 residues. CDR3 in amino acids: CASSLYPGQSFF. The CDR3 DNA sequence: TGTGCCAGCAGCTTATACCCGGGACAGTCTTTTTTC.

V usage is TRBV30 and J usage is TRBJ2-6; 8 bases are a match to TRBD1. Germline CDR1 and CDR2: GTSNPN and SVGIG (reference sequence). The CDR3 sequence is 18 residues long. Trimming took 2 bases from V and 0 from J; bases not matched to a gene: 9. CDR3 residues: CAWSLGQGGVSGANVLTF. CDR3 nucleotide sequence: TGTGCCTGGAGTCTCGGACAGGGCGGGGTCTCTGGGGCCAACGTCCTGACTTTC. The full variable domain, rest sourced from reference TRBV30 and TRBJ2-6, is SQTIHQWPATLVQPVGSPLSLECTVEGTSNPNLYWYRQAAGRGLQLLFYSVGIGQISSEVPQNLSASRPQDRQFILSSKKLLLSDSGFYLCAWSLGQGGVSGANVLTFGAGSRLTVL.

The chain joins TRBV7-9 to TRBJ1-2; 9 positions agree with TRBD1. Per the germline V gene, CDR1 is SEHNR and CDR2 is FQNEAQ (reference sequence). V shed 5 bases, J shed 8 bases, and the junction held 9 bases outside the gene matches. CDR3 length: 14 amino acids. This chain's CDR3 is CASSPRTGGWGYTF. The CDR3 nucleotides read TGTGCCAGCAGCCCTCGAACAGGGGGCTGGGGCTACACCTTC.

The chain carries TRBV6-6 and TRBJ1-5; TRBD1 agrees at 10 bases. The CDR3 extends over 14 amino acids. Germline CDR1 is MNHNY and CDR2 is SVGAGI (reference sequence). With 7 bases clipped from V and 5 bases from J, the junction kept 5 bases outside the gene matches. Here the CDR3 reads CASILTGGDQPQHF. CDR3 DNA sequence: TGTGCCAGCATTTTGACAGGGGGCGATCAGCCCCAGCATTTT.

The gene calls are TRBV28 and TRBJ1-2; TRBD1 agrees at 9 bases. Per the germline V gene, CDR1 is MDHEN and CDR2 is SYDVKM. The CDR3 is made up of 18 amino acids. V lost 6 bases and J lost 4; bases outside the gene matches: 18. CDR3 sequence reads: CASSRFGTGRRALYGYTF. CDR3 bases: TGTGCCAGCAGCAGATTTGGGACAGGGAGACGGGCCCTCTATGGCTACACCTTC.

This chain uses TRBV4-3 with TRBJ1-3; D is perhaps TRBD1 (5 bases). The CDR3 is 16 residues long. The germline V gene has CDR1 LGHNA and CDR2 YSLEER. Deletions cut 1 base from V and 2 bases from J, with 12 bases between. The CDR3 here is CASSQAETVPGNTIYF. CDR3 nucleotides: TGCGCCAGCAGCCAAGCAGAGACAGTACCTGGAAACACCATATATTTT.

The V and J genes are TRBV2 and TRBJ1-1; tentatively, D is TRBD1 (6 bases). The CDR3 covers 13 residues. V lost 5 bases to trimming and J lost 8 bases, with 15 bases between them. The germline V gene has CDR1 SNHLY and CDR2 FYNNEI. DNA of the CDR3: TGTGCCAGCAGTAGTTCAGGGGACCCAGAAGCTTTCTTT. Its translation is CASSSSGDPEAFF.